This TCR beta chain stems from a study of T cell responses to AZD1222 COVID-19 vaccine. Some clones are missing from TCRdb's copy, which holds only in-frame ones; the method was immunoSEQ multiplex PCR. This table holds over 75,000 clones, 80% to 90% found once. V lost 8 bases, J lost 0 bases, and 6 bases stayed unmatched. Germline V gene data show CDR1 as MGHDK and CDR2 as SYGVNS. The CDR3 has 15 residues. The chain is built from TRBV25-1 and TRBJ1-1, with 10 bases fitting TRBD1. Material: peripheral blood, obtained on day 0 of AZD1222 vaccination. The TCR was taken from an adult in good health. As DNA, the CDR3 is TGTGCCAGCCGGACAGGGGGTAGGTTGAACACTGAAGCTTTCTTT. Encoded protein: CASRTGGRLNTEAFF.